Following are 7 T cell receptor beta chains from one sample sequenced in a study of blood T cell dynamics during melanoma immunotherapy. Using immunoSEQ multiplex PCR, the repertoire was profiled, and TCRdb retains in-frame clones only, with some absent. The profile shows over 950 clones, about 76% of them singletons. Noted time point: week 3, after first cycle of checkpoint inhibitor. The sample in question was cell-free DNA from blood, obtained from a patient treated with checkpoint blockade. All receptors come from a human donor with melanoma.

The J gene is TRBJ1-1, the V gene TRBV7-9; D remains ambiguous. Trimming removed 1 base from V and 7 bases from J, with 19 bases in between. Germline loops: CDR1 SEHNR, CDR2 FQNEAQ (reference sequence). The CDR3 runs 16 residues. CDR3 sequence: CASSLVSGPPSGEAFF. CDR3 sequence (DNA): TGTGCCAGCAGCTTAGTTTCCGGTCCGCCGTCTGGTGAAGCTTTCTTT. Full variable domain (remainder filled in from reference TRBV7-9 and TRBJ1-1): DTGVSQNPRHKITKRGQNVTFRCDPISEHNRLYWYRQTLGQGPEFLTYFQNEAQLEKSRLLSDRFSAERPKGSFSTLEIQRTEQGDSAMYLCASSLVSGPPSGEAFFGQGTRLTVV.

The DNA of the CDR3 is TGTGCCAGCAGTCCCGGGACAGGGGCCGGCTACGAGCAGTACTTC. This translates into CASSPGTGAGYEQYF. The rearrangement joins TRBV6-5 to TRBJ2-7; TRBD1 matches 10 bases. The ends lost 5 bases at V and 3 bases at J; junction bases unmatched: 7. This CDR3 has 15 amino acids. Germline CDR1 is MNHEY and CDR2 is SVGAGI.

In nucleotides, the CDR3 is TGCAGCGTTGAGGCAGGGGGCTACTATGGCTACACCTTC. Amino acid sequence: CSVEAGGYYGYTF. This sequence joins TRBV29-1 and TRBJ1-2, with 8 bases lining up with TRBD1. CDR3 length: 13 residues. Per germline, CDR1 SQVTM and CDR2 ANQGSEA. The V segment lost 3 bases and the J segment 3 bases; nucleotides outside the gene matches: 3.

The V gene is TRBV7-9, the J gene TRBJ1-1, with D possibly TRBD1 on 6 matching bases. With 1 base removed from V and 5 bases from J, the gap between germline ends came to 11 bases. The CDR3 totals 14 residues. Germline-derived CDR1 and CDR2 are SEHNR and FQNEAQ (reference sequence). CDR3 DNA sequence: TGTGCCAGCAGCTTAGATAGGGGGAGGACTGAAGCTTTCTTT. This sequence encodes CASSLDRGRTEAFF. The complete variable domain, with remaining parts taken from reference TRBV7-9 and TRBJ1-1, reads DTGVSQNPRHKITKRGQNVTFRCDPISEHNRLYWYRQTLGQGPEFLTYFQNEAQLEKSRLLSDRFSAERPKGSFSTLEIQRTEQGDSAMYLCASSLDRGRTEAFFGQGTRLTVV.

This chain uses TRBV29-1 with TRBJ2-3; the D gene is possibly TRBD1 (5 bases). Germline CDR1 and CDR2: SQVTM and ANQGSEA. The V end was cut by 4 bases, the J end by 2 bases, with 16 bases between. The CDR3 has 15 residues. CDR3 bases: TGCAGCGTTGGAAGTTCGAGACAGTACACAGATACGCAGTATTTT. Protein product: CSVGSSRQYTDTQYF.

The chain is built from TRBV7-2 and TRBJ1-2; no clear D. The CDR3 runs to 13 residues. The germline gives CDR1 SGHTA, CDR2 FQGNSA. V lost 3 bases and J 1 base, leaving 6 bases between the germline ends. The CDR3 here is CASSLTHNYGYTF. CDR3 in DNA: TGTGCCAGCAGCTTGACCCATAACTATGGCTACACCTTC.

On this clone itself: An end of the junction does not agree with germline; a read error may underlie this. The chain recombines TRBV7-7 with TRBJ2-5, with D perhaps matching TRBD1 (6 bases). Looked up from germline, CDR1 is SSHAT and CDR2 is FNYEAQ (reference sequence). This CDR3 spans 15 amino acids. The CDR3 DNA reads TGTGCTAGCAGCTTAGGCCGAGGGACACAAGAGACCCAGTACTTC. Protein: CASSLGRGTQETQYF.